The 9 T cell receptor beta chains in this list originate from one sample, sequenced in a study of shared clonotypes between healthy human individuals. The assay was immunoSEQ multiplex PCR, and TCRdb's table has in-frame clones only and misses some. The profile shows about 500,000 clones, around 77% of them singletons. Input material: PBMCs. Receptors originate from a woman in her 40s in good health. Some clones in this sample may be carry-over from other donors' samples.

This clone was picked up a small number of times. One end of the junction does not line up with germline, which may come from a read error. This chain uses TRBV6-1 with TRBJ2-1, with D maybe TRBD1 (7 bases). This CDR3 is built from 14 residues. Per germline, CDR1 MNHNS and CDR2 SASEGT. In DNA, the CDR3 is TGTGCCAGCAGAGAAGCAGGGGGGTGGAATGAGCAGTTCTTC. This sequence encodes CASREAGGWNEQFF.

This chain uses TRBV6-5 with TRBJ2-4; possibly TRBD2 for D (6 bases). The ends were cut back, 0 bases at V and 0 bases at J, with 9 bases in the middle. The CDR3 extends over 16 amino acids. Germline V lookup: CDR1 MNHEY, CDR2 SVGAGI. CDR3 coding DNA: TGTGCCAGCAGTTACTCGTTGGGGGGAGCCAAAAACATTCAGTACTTC. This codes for CASSYSLGGAKNIQYF.

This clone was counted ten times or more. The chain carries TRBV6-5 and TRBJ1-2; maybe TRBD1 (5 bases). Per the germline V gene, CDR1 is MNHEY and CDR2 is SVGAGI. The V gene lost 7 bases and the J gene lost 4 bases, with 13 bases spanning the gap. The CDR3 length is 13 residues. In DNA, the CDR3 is TGTGCCAGCATGAGACAGCTTGGCTATGGCTACACCTTC. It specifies CASMRQLGYGYTF.

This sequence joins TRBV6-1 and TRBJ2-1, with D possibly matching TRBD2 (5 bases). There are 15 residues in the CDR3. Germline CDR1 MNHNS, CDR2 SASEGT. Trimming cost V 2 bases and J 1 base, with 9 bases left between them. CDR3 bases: TGTGCCAGCAGTGAATTTGGCGGGTCCTACAATGAGCAGTTCTTC. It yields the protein CASSEFGGSYNEQFF.

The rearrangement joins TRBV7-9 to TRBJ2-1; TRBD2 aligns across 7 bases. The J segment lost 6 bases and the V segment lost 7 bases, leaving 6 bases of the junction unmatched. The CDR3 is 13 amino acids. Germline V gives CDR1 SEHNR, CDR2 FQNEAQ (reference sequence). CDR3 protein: CASKKAGRNEQFF. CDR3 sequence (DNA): TGTGCCAGCAAGAAAGCGGGACGCAATGAGCAGTTCTTC.

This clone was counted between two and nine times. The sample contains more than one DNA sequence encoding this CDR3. The CDR3 DNA is TGTGCCAGCAGCGGGGCCACAGATACGCAGTATTTT. It is translated as CASSGATDTQYF. The genes are TRBV6-6 and TRBJ2-3; D may be TRBD1 or TRBD2 (5 bases each). Germline V gene data show CDR1 as MNHNY and CDR2 as SVGAGI (reference sequence). The CDR3 runs to 12 residues. V was clipped by 6 bases and J by 2 bases, with 6 bases between them.

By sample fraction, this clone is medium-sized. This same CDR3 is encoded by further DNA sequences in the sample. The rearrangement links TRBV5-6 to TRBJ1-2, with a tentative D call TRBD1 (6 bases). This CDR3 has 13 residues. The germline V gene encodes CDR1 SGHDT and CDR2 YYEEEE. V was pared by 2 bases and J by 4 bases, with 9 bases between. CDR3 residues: CASSFLQGYGYTF. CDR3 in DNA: TGTGCCAGCAGCTTCTTACAGGGCTATGGCTACACCTTC.

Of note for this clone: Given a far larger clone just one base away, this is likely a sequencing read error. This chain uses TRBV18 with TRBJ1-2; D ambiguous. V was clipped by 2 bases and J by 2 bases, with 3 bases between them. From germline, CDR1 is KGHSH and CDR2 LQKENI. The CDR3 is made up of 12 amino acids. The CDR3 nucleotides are TGTGCCAGCTCACCAGACAACTATGGCTACACCTTC. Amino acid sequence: CASSPDNYGYTF.

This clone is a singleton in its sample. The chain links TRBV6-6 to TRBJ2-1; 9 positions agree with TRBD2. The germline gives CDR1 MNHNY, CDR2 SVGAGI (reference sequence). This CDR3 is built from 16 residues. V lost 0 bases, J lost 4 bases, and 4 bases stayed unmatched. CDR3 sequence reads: CASSYSGSGGYNEQFF. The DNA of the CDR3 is TGTGCCAGCAGTTACTCGGGTAGCGGGGGTTACAATGAGCAGTTCTTC.